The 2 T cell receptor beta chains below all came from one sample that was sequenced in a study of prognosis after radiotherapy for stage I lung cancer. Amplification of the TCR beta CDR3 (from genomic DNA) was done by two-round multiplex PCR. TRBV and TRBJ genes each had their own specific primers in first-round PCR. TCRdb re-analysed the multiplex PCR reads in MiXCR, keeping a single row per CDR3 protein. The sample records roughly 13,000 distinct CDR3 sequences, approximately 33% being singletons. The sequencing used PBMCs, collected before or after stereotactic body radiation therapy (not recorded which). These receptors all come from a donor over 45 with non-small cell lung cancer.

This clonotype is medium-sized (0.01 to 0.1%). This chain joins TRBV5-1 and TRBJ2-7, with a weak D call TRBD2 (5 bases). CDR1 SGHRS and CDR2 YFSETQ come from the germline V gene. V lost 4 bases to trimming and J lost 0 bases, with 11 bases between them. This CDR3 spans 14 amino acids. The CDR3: CASSRTPGSYEQYF. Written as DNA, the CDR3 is TGCGCCAGCAGCAGGACTCCGGGCTCCTACGAGCAGTACTTC.

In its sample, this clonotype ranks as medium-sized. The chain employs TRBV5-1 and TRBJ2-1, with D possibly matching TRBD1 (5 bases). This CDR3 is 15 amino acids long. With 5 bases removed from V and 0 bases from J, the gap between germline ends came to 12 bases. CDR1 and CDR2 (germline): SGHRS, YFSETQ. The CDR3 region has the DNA TGCGCCAGCAGTTTCCAGGGAAACTCCTACAATGAGCAGTTCTTC. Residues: CASSFQGNSYNEQFF.